This record concerns one T cell receptor (beta chain) sequence. Germline DNA was also extracted, with blood RNA taken from unsorted whole blood. The sample comes from a study of tumor-infiltrating lymphocytes in primary liver carcinoma. cDNA specific to TCR beta was made from 500 ng of total RNA, with a constant-region primer employed for priming. Libraries covering TCR beta were generated through three nested multiplex PCR rounds (using a slightly modified ARM-PCR). TRBV1-TRBV30 forward and Cbeta reverse primers drove the first two approximately 10-cycle rounds. TCRdb recomputed calls from the multiplex PCR reads with MiXCR, one row per CDR3 protein. Among around 170,000 distinct CDR3 sequences listed, over 50% were seen once. CDR1 is SGHAT, CDR2 FQNNGV, per germline. Trimming took 3 bases from V and 8 from J; bases not matched to a gene: 10. The CDR3 sequence is 16 residues long.

The chain uses TRBV11-2 and TRBJ2-1; 10 bases line up with TRBD2. Sequenced material: peripheral blood. The sequence came from a man in his forties or fifties with primary liver carcinoma and hepatitis B virus infection. In nucleotides, the CDR3 is TGTGCCAGCAGCTTCAGCCTAGCGGGAGCACAAGATGAGCAGTTCTTC. This codes for CASSFSLAGAQDEQFF.